Below are 5 T cell receptor beta chains sequenced from a single sample in a study of identical twins. Each CDR3 protein is one row after TCRdb ran MiXCR on the 5' RACE reads. Of 1.5 million to 2 million distinct CDR3 sequences in the sample, about 30% were seen once. Sequenced material: cord blood. These receptor sequences come from a newborn girl in good health.

Notes on this clonotype: The DNA is omitted, as the CDR3 cannot be located on it reliably, and the CDR3 follows TCRdb's listing. The chain uses TRBV6-2 or TRBV6-3 and TRBJ2-1; the table assigns TRBD2, which was not confirmed against the DNA. The CDR3 spans 23 amino acids, including both terminal residues. Germline V gives CDR1 MNHEY, CDR2 SVGEGT. The CDR3 sequence: CASRQGGQPQHFGDGTRYNEQFF.

The V gene is TRBV5-1, the J gene TRBJ1-1; the D gene is possibly TRBD1 (5 bases). Trimming left V 4 bases short and J 2 bases short, with 12 bases between. This CDR3 comprises 14 residues. Germline V lookup: CDR1 SGHRS, CDR2 YFSETQ. The CDR3 region is CASSPLGDNTEAFF. CDR3 DNA: TGCGCCAGCAGCCCCCTTGGGGACAACACTGAAGCTTTCTTT.

This clonotype came up many times. The J gene is TRBJ2-7, the V gene TRBV18; a weak D match, TRBD2 (6 bases). Trimming shortened V by 8 bases and J by 2 bases, and 13 bases separated the two germline ends. The CDR3 consists of 13 residues. Looked up from germline, CDR1 is KGHSH and CDR2 is LQKENI. The CDR3 loop is CASSPGLPYEQYF. The CDR3 region has the DNA TGTGCCAGCAGCCCGGGACTGCCCTACGAGCAGTACTTC.

This clonotype was observed a handful of times. The chain employs TRBV29-1 and TRBJ1-2; 8 nucleotides agree with TRBD1. The J segment lost 6 bases and the V segment lost 6 bases, leaving 9 bases of the junction unmatched. This CDR3 spans 13 amino acids. CDR1 is SQVTM, CDR2 ANQGSEA, per germline. CDR3: CSVDAGGVDGYTF. The CDR3, as DNA: TGCAGCGTCGACGCAGGGGGCGTGGATGGCTACACCTTC. The variable domain in full, completed from reference TRBV29-1 and TRBJ1-2, reads SAVISQKPSRDICQRGTSLTIQCQVDSQVTMMFWYRQQPGQSLTLIATANQGSEATYESGFVIDKFPISRPNLTFSTLTVSNMSPEDSSIYLCSVDAGGVDGYTFGSGTRLTVV.

This clonotype was seen a few times. The chain carries TRBV12-3 or TRBV12-4 and TRBJ1-4, with D uncertain. This CDR3 region has 14 residues. Trimming stripped 1 base from V and 8 bases from J, with 11 bases between. CDR3 coding DNA: TGTGCCAGCAGTTTAGTGGCGGTTCGGGAAAAACTGTTTTTT. Its protein is CASSLVAVREKLFF.